This record looks at one TCR beta chain sequence and its context. Its antigen has not been determined. No base quality values were provided; no much bigger clone lies one nucleotide off. Other DNA variants within this sample encode the same CDR3. Trimming removed 0 bases from V and 4 bases from J, leaving 10 bases between the germline ends. The germline V gene yields SGHRS for CDR1 and YFSETQ for CDR2. The CDR3 goes from the cysteine to the phenylalanine over 14 residues. The entry retains the CDR3 DNA only, 42 bases that are in frame from base 1. The cohort comprised under 700 healthy bone marrow donors. At the time of sampling, all cohort members were nominally healthy, though unrecorded immune exposures were likely present. The donor was CMV seropositive and was included in the group of some 290 seropositive cohort members. Every donor gave a peripheral blood sample, and the peripheral blood mononuclear cells from that sample were used for TCR beta sequencing. The Qiagen DNeasy Blood Extraction Kit was used to extract genomic DNA from the blood cell samples.

The sample is drawn from a study of cytomegalovirus exposure and HLA in healthy donors (TCRdb year 2017). Regarding the complete study: An earlier analysis of approximately 550 of the donors reported 250 to 350 Gb of sequence data and 117 million unique TCR beta sequences from 150 million to 200 million T cells. A later genetic analysis took genome-wide SNP genotypes for about 55% of the 666 donors and used that subset as a discovery cohort. The study profiled the T cell repertoires of approximately 700 subjects by immunosequencing and related them to cytomegalovirus serostatus. Along with the roughly 710-subject first cohort, a separate validation cohort of 120 different subjects was used. Roughly 5 DR-DQ haplotypes were handled as single units for association and clustering because linkage in the cohort was strong. To decide whether each TCR beta V gene segment behaved as functional or pseudogenic, an earlier analysis of 587 of the donors relied on high-throughput TCR beta sequencing. On average, 235,054 unique TCR beta nucleotide sequences were sequenced per donor among several hundred genotyped donors of the cohort, with 15% to 20% of those sequences being non-productive. All discovery cohort repertoires had been generated on a single sequencing platform. The study combined high-throughput TCR immunosequencing, statistical association of individual TCRs with disease status, and machine learning to predict cytomegalovirus infection status. To study patterns of TCR occurrence, a later analysis re-analyzed previously published TCR beta repertoires from around 700 donors and added high-resolution HLA genotyping. The genetic ancestry cluster associated with self-reported Caucasian donors included approximately 85% of the roughly 390 genotyped donors. The number of typed donors differed by locus: about 620-640 for A, B, C, DRB1 and DQB1; 522 for DQA1; approximately 600 for DPA1; and about 470 for DPB1. Donor age, sex, ethnicity and CMV serostatus were compiled alongside the repertoire data. The study was designed to test whether signatures of past pathogen exposure could be identified by cataloging public T cell receptors. The later analysis used no new phenotypic data to find candidate immune exposures, relying instead on TCR beta sequences and their occurrence across donors. Approximately 310 gigabases of sequencing data and 70 million to 100 million unique TCR sequences made up an early release that covered over 550 HLA-typed donors. HLA typing included class I and class II loci at four-digit resolution.

The paper's findings and limits, for the study overall: Sequencing depth was assumed to be roughly uniform across donors in the presence/absence analyses, though that assumption may not hold. A further reported finding was that TCR beta sequences accurately predicted the HLA-A and HLA-B alleles for most subjects in the first cohort. In vitro tests confirmed that a few of the cytomegalovirus-associated TCR beta chains recognize cytomegalovirus antigens. The study listed over 150 TCR beta chains as associated with cytomegalovirus. An earlier analysis of around 600 of the donors showed that most TCR beta V segments appeared in productive rearrangements either about 87% or about 30% of the time, which broadly matched IMGT annotations. A cluster of highly shared sequence variants was judged likely to represent a technical artifact of the sequencing pipeline. Several of the top co-occurrence clusters appeared to be linked to parvovirus B19, influenza, CMV and Epstein-Barr virus, according to a later analysis. The cohort was sequenced for TCR beta chains only, and without alpha or paired-chain data the features that could be detected were limited. While some public TCRs were present in many individuals, most TCR sequences turned up only very rarely across donors. The classifier was reported to diagnose cytomegalovirus status with high specificity and sensitivity in both the original and validation cohorts. In a later genetic analysis, a missense DCLRE1C variant was associated with V-gene and J-gene trimming of TCR beta chains, and the association was replicated in an independent cohort. Some IMGT-functional V segments, including TRBV6-2 and TRBV6-3, could not be distinguished by the 87-base-pair reads and were therefore excluded. Immune exposure information for the cohort was limited to CMV serostatus. According to the authors, the approach could potentially be generalized to other disease states and immunological phenotypes. Linkage disequilibrium might explain the correlated functional status among segregating V segments, but an unknown experimental factor could not be ruled out. Compared with equally common non-associated chains, HLA-associated TCR beta chains in a later analysis were more clonally expanded and had lower generation probabilities. Because HLA typing was missing for some donors at each locus, association tests included only the typed subset. Because counts were too low, roughly 17 rarely observed V segments, including chromosome 9 orphons, were left out of the earlier analysis of 587 of the donors. A later genetic analysis reported fewer N-insertions in productive TCRs among donors in an Asian-associated ancestry cluster than the 666-donor mean. In a later analysis, the rate of TCR association differed among HLA loci, with DRB1 alleles having the most associated TCRs and HLA-C alleles having the fewest. At a false discovery rate of 0.05, a later analysis linked around 17,000 TCR beta sequences to specific HLA alleles. When HLA alleles, especially DR and DQ, strongly co-occurred, attributing TCR associations to individual alleles was difficult. According to a later analysis, most CMV-associated TCR beta chains appeared to be HLA-restricted, and the HLA associations seemed to be driven largely by CMV exposure.

Library prep was done by the immunoSEQ multiplex PCR assay. A mixture of 60 forward primers for TCR Vbeta segments and 13 reverse primers for TCR Jbeta segments was used in the multiplex PCR. A multiplex PCR assay on genomic DNA amplified the CDR3 region of rearranged TCR beta genes. Amplified TCR beta libraries were sequenced as 87-base-pair reads on the Illumina HiSeq System. In the paper's pipeline: In a later analysis, about 80 million unique TCR beta chains were counted across the roughly 670 repertoires, and roughly 10 million of these chains were shared by at least two donors. Raw reads were error-corrected and collapsed into unique sequences with a nearest-neighbor algorithm that merged closely related sequences to remove PCR and sequencing errors. To assign V, D and J gene segments, CDR3 sequences were aligned to IMGT reference sequences. For a sequence to be retained, a match of at least six nucleotides to both a V gene segment and a J gene segment was required. A rearrangement was called productive if the CDR3 had no stop codons and remained in frame with V and J, and every other rearrangement was called non-productive. Following IMGT convention, CDR3 was defined as the stretch from the second conserved V-encoded cysteine to the conserved J-encoded phenylalanine. Sequences without an unambiguous match to a single V gene segment were excluded from the earlier analysis of about 630 of the donors. An earlier analysis of 500 to 700 of the donors classified V segments as functional when productive rearrangements were above 56.7% and as segregating when the standard deviation between donors was above 5%. A statistical classification framework was developed to diagnose cytomegalovirus status using the catalog of TCR beta chain sequences. In a later analysis, TCR nucleotide sequences were compared against IMGT/GENE-DB human TR gene sequences so that V and J genes could be assigned. In a later analysis, CDR3 sequences and most-parsimonious VDJ recombination scenarios were assigned using the TCRdist pipeline. In a later analysis, each TCR beta chain was defined by its CDR3 amino acid sequence together with its V-gene family, and reads without a unique V-gene family were excluded. In a later analysis, 500 to 700 highly shared, low-generation-probability nucleotide sequences were removed to address suspected cross-contamination and a sequencing artifact. In a later analysis, a clonal expansion index for each public chain was calculated from normalized within-repertoire ranks of inferred template counts. In a later analysis, generation probabilities were computed using a VDJ recombination model fitted to out-of-frame rearrangements, and the results were checked against IGoR. A later analysis scored TCR-TCR, TCR-HLA and TCR-CMV co-occurrence with hypergeometric tests, applying a repertoire-size bias correction to TCR pairs. To estimate false discovery rates, a later analysis permuted the HLA or CMV assignments 20 times. A later analysis grouped co-occurring TCRs with DBSCAN, adding TCRdist sequence similarity when clustering within HLA-allele-positive subsets. Co-occurrence clustering excluded repertoires with fewer than 30,000 or more than 120,000 public chains, plus five with anomalous nucleotide sharing. The immuneACCESS repertoire file appears here via TCRdb, limited to in-frame rearrangements. These files lack a portion of the clones; in checked studies, under half of the deficit traces to unresolved V genes, and the cause of the others is not known. V, J and clone size are taken as reported in that table, and D and trimming were inferred from the DNA itself. The sample contains roughly 140,000 clones, 79% of them found a single time. About 6.7% of the sample comes from the top ten.

The sample comprised PBMCs. The sequence joins TRBV5-1 to TRBJ1-1, with the D gene uncertain. The TCR comes from a man between 50 and 59 years old in good health and CMV-seropositive. The DNA sequence is given as TGCGCCAGCAGCTTGGGTCTCGGAGGCACTGAAGCTTTCTTT. Translated, it gives CASSLGLGGTEAFF.